The T cell receptor beta chain under discussion was sequenced for a study of regulatory T cells in long-lasting Graves disease. Study-level results: Those with persistent disease had in common more public clonotypes (about 2,700) than new patients (about 900).

Time point of the sample: newly diagnosed GD, antithyroid drugs for less than 3 months. Extracted PBMC RNA gave rise to the TCR library. Relying on iRepertoire HTBI primers and Arm-PCR of CDR3 regions, the team built TCR beta libraries. Each CDR3 protein gets one entry after TCRdb re-called the multiplex PCR reads with MiXCR. The sample lists over 450,000 distinct CDR3 sequences, around 11% seen once, with almost 9% in the top ten. This clonotype came up many times. Its cognate antigen is unknown. These same records also appear under a second study, on T cells in Graves' hyperthyroidism and ophthalmopathy. Per that paper: Patients were excluded for uncontrolled infection, other autoimmune disease, pregnancy or lactation. During a first-round RT-PCR of the TCR CDR3, the HTBI primer set was used.

The input for sequencing was peripheral blood mononuclear cells (PBMCs), taken at new diagnosis, from a patient treated with antithyroid drugs. This receptor was taken from a woman aged 30 to 39 with Graves disease.

CDR3 sequence reads: CASRGLDNSPLHF. The CDR3 nucleotides are TGCGCCAGCCGGGGACTCGATAATTCACCCCTCCACTTT. This chain links TRBV4-3 with TRBJ1-6; TRBD1 is a possible D gene (5 bases). Looked up from germline, CDR1 is LGHNA and CDR2 is YSLEER. V lost 8 bases and J 5 bases, leaving 10 bases between the germline ends. The CDR3 has 13 residues.